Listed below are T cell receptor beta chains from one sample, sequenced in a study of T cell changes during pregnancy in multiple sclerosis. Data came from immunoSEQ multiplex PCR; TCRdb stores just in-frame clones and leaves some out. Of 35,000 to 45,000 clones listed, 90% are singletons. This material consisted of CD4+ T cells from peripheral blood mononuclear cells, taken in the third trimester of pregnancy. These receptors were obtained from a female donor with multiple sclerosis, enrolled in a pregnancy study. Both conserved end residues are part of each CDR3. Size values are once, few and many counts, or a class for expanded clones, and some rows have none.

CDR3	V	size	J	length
CASSQGTDITGELFF	TRBV4-2	.	TRBJ2-2	15
CASSEGERGLYGYTF	TRBV6-1	.	TRBJ1-2	15
CSVISGGRGNEQFF	TRBV29-1	.	TRBJ2-1	14
CASSEPRTGNTIYF	TRBV25-1	.	TRBJ1-3	14
CASSPGVAGAMNEQFF	TRBV6-4	.	TRBJ2-1	16
CASSFTSGSPEQYF	TRBV5-1	.	TRBJ2-7	14
CSAGEGSGYTF	TRBV20-1	once	TRBJ1-2	11
CASSLRRTGVGETQYF	TRBV27	.	TRBJ2-5	16
CAWSEGRTTEAFF	TRBV30	once	TRBJ1-1	13
CASSIGPRGRYGYTF	TRBV19	few	TRBJ1-2	15
CASKGQGAYTDTQYF	TRBV7-8	once	TRBJ2-3	15
CASSPTNTGELFF	TRBV7-3	.	TRBJ2-2	13